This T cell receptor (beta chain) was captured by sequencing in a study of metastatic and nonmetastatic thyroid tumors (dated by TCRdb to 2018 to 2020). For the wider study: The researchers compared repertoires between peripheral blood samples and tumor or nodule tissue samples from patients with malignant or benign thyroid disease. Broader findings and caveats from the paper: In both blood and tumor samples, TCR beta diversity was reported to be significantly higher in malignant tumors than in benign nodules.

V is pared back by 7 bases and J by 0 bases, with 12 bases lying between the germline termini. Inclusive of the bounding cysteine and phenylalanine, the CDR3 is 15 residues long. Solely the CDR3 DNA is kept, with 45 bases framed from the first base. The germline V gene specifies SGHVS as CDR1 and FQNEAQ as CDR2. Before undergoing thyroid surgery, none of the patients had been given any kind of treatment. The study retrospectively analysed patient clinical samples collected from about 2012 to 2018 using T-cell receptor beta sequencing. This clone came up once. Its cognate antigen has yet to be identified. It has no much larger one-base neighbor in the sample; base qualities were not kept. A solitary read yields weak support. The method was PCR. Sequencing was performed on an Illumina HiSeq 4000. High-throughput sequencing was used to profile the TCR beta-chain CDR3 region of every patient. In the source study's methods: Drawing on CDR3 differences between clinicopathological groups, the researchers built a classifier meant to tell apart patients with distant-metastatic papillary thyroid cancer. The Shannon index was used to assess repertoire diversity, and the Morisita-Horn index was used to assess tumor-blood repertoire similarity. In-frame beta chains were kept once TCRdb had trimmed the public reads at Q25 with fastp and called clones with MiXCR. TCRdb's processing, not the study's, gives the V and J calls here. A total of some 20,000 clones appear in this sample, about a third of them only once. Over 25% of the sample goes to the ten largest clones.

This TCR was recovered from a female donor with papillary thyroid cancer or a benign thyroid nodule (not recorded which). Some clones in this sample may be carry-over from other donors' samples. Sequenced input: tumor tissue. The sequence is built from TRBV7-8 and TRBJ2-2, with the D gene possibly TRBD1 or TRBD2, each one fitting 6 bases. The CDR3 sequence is CASTWGASNTGELFF. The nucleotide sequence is TGTGCCAGCACCTGGGGGGCCTCGAACACCGGGGAGCTGTTTTTT.